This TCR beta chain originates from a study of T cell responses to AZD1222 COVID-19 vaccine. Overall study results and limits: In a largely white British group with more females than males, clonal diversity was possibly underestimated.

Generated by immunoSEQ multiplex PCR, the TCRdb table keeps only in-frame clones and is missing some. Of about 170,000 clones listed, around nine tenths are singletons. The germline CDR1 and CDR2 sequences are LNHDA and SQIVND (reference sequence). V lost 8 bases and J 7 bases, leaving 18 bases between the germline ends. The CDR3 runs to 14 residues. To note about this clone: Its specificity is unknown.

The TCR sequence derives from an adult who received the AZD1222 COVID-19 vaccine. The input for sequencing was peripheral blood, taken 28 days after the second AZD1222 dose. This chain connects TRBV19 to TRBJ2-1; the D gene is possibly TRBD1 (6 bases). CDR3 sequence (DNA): TGTGCCAGTCGTAGGGGGTACGGGGAGAATGAGCAGTTCTTC. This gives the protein CASRRGYGENEQFF. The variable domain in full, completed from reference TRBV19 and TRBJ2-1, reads DGGITQSPKYLFRKEGQNVTLSCEQNLNHDAMYWYRQDPGQGLRLIYYSQIVNDFQKGDIAEGYSVSREKKESFPLTVTSAQKNPTAFYLCASRRGYGENEQFFGPGTRLTVL.